The entry below describes one T cell receptor (beta chain). What it recognizes is unknown. Nominally healthy donors provided the samples, though records likely missed some immune exposures. The germline V gene has CDR1 SGHTA and CDR2 FQGNSA. The CDR3 runs 14 residues. V dropped 7 bases and J dropped 4 bases, with 16 bases sitting between them. The entry originates in a study of cytomegalovirus exposure and HLA in healthy donors. Across the whole study: The early release's HLA-typed donors yielded roughly 85 million unique TCRs. General study results and limits: In all likelihood, a cluster of highly shared sequence variants was a sequencing artifact.

The PCR made use of 60 Vbeta and 13 Jbeta primers. Authors' data handling: An analysis performed later counted about 80 million unique TCR beta chains (roughly 11 million of them shared). TCRdb keeps only in-frame clones here, not all; method: immunoSEQ multiplex PCR. V, J and clone size were drawn from that table, and D and trimming were deduced from the DNA. The data hold 70,000 to 95,000 clones, with about four fifths observed a single time. This rearrangement joins TRBV7-2 to TRBJ1-1, with a weak D call TRBD1 (5 bases). The sample consisted of PBMCs. The sequence was collected from a woman aged 35 to 49 in good health and CMV-seropositive. The CDR3 loop is CASTSSGGGTEAFF. The DNA for the CDR3 is TGTGCCAGCACCTCATCCGGGGGGGGCACTGAAGCTTTCTTT.